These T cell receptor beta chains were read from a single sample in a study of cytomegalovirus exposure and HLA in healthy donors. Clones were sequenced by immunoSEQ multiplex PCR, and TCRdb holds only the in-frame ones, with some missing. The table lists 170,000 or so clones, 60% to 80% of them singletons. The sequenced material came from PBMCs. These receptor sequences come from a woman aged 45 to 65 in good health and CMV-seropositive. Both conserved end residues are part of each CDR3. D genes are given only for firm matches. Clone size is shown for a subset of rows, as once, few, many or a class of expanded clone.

CDR3: CASSLTQGITNEKLFF; DNA: TGTGCCAGCAGCTTAACTCAGGGTATAACTAATGAAAAACTGTTTTTT; D: NA; length: 16; J: TRBJ1-4; size: few; V: TRBV7-9
CDR3: CATSRRGGYGYTF; DNA: TGTGCCACCAGCAGACGCGGGGGATACGGCTACACCTTC; D: NA; length: 13; J: TRBJ1-2; size: few; V: TRBV15
CDR3: CASSVDRGRNYGYTF; DNA: TGTGCCAGTAGTGTTGACAGGGGGCGAAACTATGGCTACACCTTC; D: TRBD1; length: 15; J: TRBJ1-2; size: once; V: TRBV19
CDR3: CASSRTGGSYEQYF; DNA: TGTGCCAGCTCACGGACAGGGGGGTCTTACGAGCAGTACTTC; D: TRBD1; length: 14; J: TRBJ2-7; size: NA; V: TRBV18
CDR3: CATSRDRGQGRTEAFF; DNA: TGTGCCACCAGCAGAGATCGCGGACAGGGTAGGACTGAAGCTTTCTTT; D: TRBD1; length: 16; J: TRBJ1-1; size: NA; V: TRBV15
CDR3: CASSIQGSHSGANVLTF; DNA: TGTGCCAGTAGTATTCAGGGTTCCCACTCTGGGGCCAACGTCCTGACTTTC; D: NA; length: 17; J: TRBJ2-6; size: NA; V: TRBV19
CDR3: CASSWGQAYEQYF; DNA: TGTGCCAGCAGCTGGGGACAGGCTTACGAGCAGTACTTC; D: TRBD1; length: 13; J: TRBJ2-7; size: NA; V: TRBV5-4
CDR3: CAISEAQGYFQPQHF; DNA: TGTGCCATCAGTGAGGCCCAGGGGTATTTTCAGCCCCAGCATTTT; D: NA; length: 15; J: TRBJ1-5; size: NA; V: TRBV10-3
CDR3: CASSLSGWELFF; DNA: TGTGCCAGCAGCTTATCAGGCTGGGAGCTGTTTTTT; D: NA; length: 12; J: TRBJ2-2; size: NA; V: TRBV7-2
CDR3: CASSYDRNQPQHF; DNA: TGTGCCAGCAGTTACGACAGAAATCAGCCCCAGCATTTT; D: NA; length: 13; J: TRBJ1-5; size: NA; V: TRBV7-8
CDR3: CASSFGLAGGYNEQFF; DNA: TGTGCCAGCAGCTTCGGACTAGCGGGGGGGTACAATGAGCAGTTCTTC; D: TRBD2; length: 16; J: TRBJ2-1; size: NA; V: TRBV11-2
CDR3: CSVEGQGPTEAFF; DNA: TGCAGCGTTGAAGGACAGGGGCCCACTGAAGCTTTCTTT; D: TRBD1; length: 13; J: TRBJ1-1; size: NA; V: TRBV29-1
CDR3: CASSSSGTGGTEAFF; DNA: TGTGCCAGCAGCTCTTCCGGGACAGGGGGTACTGAAGCTTTCTTT; D: TRBD1; length: 15; J: TRBJ1-1; size: NA; V: TRBV11-3
CDR3: CASSRGQEGSPLHF; DNA: TGTGCCAGCAGTAGGGGACAGGAAGGATCACCCCTCCACTTT; D: TRBD1; length: 14; J: TRBJ1-6; size: once; V: TRBV6-5
CDR3: CASSSGLWNQPQHF; DNA: TGTGCCAGCAGCTCGGGACTCTGGAATCAGCCCCAGCATTTT; D: NA; length: 14; J: TRBJ1-5; size: NA; V: TRBV6-5
CDR3: CASSQPFGQLNYGYTF; DNA: TGCGCCAGCAGCCAACCATTTGGACAGCTTAACTATGGCTACACCTTC; D: NA; length: 16; J: TRBJ1-2; size: NA; V: TRBV4-1
CDR3: CASSITRGSVGQPQHF; DNA: TGTGCCAGTAGTATTACTCGAGGGTCTGTGGGTCAGCCCCAGCATTTT; D: NA; length: 16; J: TRBJ1-5; size: NA; V: TRBV19
CDR3: CASSSGGQGIGIQYF; DNA: TGTGCCAGCAGCAGCGGGGGGCAGGGAATTGGCATTCAGTACTTC; D: TRBD2; length: 15; J: TRBJ2-4; size: NA; V: TRBV5-4
CDR3: CAIREDLYLEGGYTF; DNA: TGTGCCATCAGGGAGGACTTGTACCTTGAGGGCGGCTACACCTTC; D: NA; length: 15; J: TRBJ1-2; size: NA; V: TRBV10-3
CDR3: CASSLEIQGGYTF; DNA: TGTGCCAGCAGCTTGGAAATTCAGGGTGGCTACACCTTC; D: NA; length: 13; J: TRBJ1-2; size: NA; V: TRBV5-6
CDR3: CATSPYGQLSYEQYF; DNA: TGTGCCACCTCGCCTTACGGACAGCTGTCCTACGAGCAGTACTTC; D: NA; length: 15; J: TRBJ2-7; size: NA; V: TRBV6-6
CDR3: CASSGWGRRNEQFF; DNA: TGTGCCAGCAGCGGATGGGGGCGCAGGAATGAGCAGTTCTTC; D: NA; length: 14; J: TRBJ2-1; size: NA; V: TRBV9
CDR3: CAWSVLGRGYEQYF; DNA: TGTGCCTGGAGTGTACTAGGCAGGGGGTACGAGCAGTACTTC; D: TRBD1; length: 14; J: TRBJ2-7; size: NA; V: TRBV30
CDR3: CASSVRVNPGELFF; DNA: TGTGCCAGCAGCGTCCGAGTTAACCCCGGGGAGCTGTTTTTT; D: NA; length: 14; J: TRBJ2-2; size: once; V: TRBV9
CDR3: CASSAQATNEKLFF; DNA: TGTGCCAGCAGCGCACAGGCGACAAATGAAAAACTGTTTTTT; D: NA; length: 14; J: TRBJ1-4; size: NA; V: TRBV9
CDR3: CASSPPLERGGYEQYF; DNA: TGTGCCAGCAGCCCTCCTTTGGAACGGGGGGGTTACGAGCAGTACTTC; D: TRBD2; length: 16; J: TRBJ2-7; size: NA; V: TRBV7-8